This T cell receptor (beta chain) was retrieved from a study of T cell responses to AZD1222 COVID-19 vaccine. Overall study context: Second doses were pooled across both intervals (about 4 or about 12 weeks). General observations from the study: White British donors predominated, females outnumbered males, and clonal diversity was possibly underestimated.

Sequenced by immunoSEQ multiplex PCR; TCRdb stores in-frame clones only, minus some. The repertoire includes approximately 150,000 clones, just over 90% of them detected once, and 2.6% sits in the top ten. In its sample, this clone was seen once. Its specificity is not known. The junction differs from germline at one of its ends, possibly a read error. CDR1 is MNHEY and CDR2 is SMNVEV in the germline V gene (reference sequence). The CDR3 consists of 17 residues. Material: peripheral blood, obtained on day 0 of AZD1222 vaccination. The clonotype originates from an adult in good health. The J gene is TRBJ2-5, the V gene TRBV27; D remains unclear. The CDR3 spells CASCLGAWGNIQETQYF. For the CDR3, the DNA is TGTGCCAGCTGTTTAGGAGCCTGGGGAAATATTCAAGAGACCCAGTACTTC.